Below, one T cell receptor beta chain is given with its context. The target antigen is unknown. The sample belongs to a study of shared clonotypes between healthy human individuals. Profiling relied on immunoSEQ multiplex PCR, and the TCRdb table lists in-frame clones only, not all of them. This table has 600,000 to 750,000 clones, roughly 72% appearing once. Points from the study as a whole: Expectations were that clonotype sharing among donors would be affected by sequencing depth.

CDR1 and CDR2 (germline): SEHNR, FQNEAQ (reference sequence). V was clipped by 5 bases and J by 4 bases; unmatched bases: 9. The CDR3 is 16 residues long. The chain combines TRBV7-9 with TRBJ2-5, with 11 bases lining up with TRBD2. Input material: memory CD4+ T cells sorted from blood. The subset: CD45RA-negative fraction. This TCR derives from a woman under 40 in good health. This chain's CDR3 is CASSPLLAGGTETQYF. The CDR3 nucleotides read TGTGCCAGCAGCCCACTTCTAGCGGGAGGTACAGAGACCCAGTACTTC.